One sample yielded the 9 T cell receptor beta chains listed below, sequenced in a study of cytomegalovirus exposure and HLA in healthy donors. It was with 60 Vbeta and 13 Jbeta primers that the PCR ran. The repertoire was sequenced with immunoSEQ multiplex PCR; TCRdb's copy has only in-frame clones and lacks some. The sample contains around 250,000 clones, about 80% of which appear only once. Material: PBMCs. Receptors were obtained from a woman aged 60-75 years in good health and CMV-seropositive.

The DNA for the CDR3 is TGCAGCGTGCCGGGACAGAACACTGAAGCTTTCTTT. The encoded protein is CSVPGQNTEAFF. The chain recombines TRBV29-1 with TRBJ1-1, with a possible D match to TRBD1 (6 bases). V shed 6 bases and J shed 1 base, with 9 bases lying between them. Per germline, CDR1 SQVTM and CDR2 ANQGSEA. This CDR3 has 12 amino acids.

This clone appeared a few times. The CDR3, as DNA: TGTGCCAGCTCACCACCGCGTCGTTTGGGCAGCTCCTACGAGCAGTACTTC. Its translation: CASSPPRRLGSSYEQYF. The chain combines TRBV18 with TRBJ2-5; unclear D gene. The DNA end is more similar to TRBJ2-7, so the J call may be wrong. Germline V gene sequence: CDR1 KGHSH, CDR2 LQKENI. The CDR3 has 17 amino acids.

As concerns this clone: The same CDR3 also results from other DNA sequences found in this sample. The chain carries TRBV9 and TRBJ1-1; 11 bases line up with TRBD1. V dropped 3 bases and J dropped 5; count of bases not matched to a gene: 3. CDR1 is SGDLS and CDR2 is YYNGEE in the germline V gene. The length of the CDR3 is 14 residues. The CDR3 coding sequence is TGTGCCAGCAGCGCCGGGACAGGGGGAACTGAAGCTTTCTTT. Encoded protein: CASSAGTGGTEAFF.

The rearrangement uses TRBV30 and TRBJ2-5; 7 bases align to TRBD2. CDR3 length: 16 residues. Germline lookup yields CDR1 GTSNPN and CDR2 SVGIG (reference sequence). Trimming took 3 bases from V and 5 from J; bases not matched to a gene: 15. In DNA, the CDR3 is TGTGCCTGGAGCGGGACTACAAACGCAAGCGAGGAGACCCAGTACTTC. This gives the protein CAWSGTTNASEETQYF.

This clone appeared once. The J gene is TRBJ1-2, the V gene TRBV6-5, with a tentative D call TRBD1 (5 bases). This CDR3 has 14 amino acids. Trimming cost V 2 bases and J 4 bases, with 11 bases left between them. Germline CDR1 reads MNHEY; CDR2 reads SVGAGI. The CDR3 coding sequence is TGTGCCAGCAGTTACGACAGAACTGGCTATGGCTACACCTTC. Encoded protein: CASSYDRTGYGYTF.

The V gene is TRBV15, the J gene TRBJ1-5, with D perhaps matching TRBD1 (5 bases). This CDR3 spans 18 amino acids. Trimming took 0 bases from V and 1 from J, leaving 16 bases between them. Germline CDR1 is LNHNV and CDR2 is YYDKDF (reference sequence). CDR3 protein: CATSRDRGGMVSNQPQHF. The CDR3 DNA follows: TGTGCCACCAGCAGAGATCGCGGGGGGATGGTGAGCAATCAGCCCCAGCATTTT.

J is TRBJ2-7 and V is TRBV23-1, with unresolved D. TRBV23-1 is an open reading frame, and its role is uncertain. The length of the CDR3 is 9 residues. The V end was cut by 11 bases, the J end by 5 bases, with 7 bases between. This CDR3 reads CAGQNEQYF. For the CDR3, the DNA is TGCGCCGGGCAAAACGAGCAGTACTTC.

The chain has TRBV13 and TRBJ2-5; a weak D match, TRBD2 (7 bases). The V and J ends lost 4 bases and 3 bases respectively, with 9 bases between them. Germline-derived CDR1 and CDR2 are PRHDT and FYEKMQ (reference sequence). The CDR3 is made up of 13 amino acids. The CDR3 nucleotides read TGTGCCAGCAGCTGGGAGGGGGAAGAGACCCAGTACTTC. This gives the protein CASSWEGEETQYF.

The genes are TRBV19 and TRBJ2-2; 9 bases line up with TRBD1. The V gene's germline CDR1 is LNHDA and CDR2 SQIVND (reference sequence). There are 15 residues in the CDR3. V shed 6 bases and J 6 bases; nucleotides not matched to a gene: 8. The CDR3 spells CASSTTGGSAGELFF. As DNA, the CDR3 is TGTGCCAGTAGCACGACAGGGGGGTCGGCCGGGGAGCTGTTTTTT.